This T cell receptor (beta chain) emerged from a study of regulatory T cells in long-lasting Graves disease (dated by TCRdb to the early 2020s). With regard to the full study: Persistent Graves' disease was defined as antithyroid drug treatment for over 5 years with persistently positive TSH receptor autoantibodies. Persistent Graves' disease patients were compared with newly diagnosed Graves' disease patients by peripheral blood TCR sequencing and RNA sequencing. The study was conducted in China and was registered as a clinical trial. TCR sequencing covered 13 persistent and 20 or so newly diagnosed Graves' disease patients, about 35 samples in total. Persistent Graves' disease patients in the clinical cohort had taken antithyroid drugs for roughly ten years on average. Overall results and qualifications from the work: TRBV28, TRBJ1-2 and TRBJ2-5 were preferentially used in persistent disease, while TRBV20-1 and TRBJ2-1 were favored in newly diagnosed disease. Only the TCR beta chain was sequenced and analyzed. Peripheral blood alone was examined, since thyroid tissue, which constituted the primary lesion, could not be accessed. The small sample size was acknowledged by the authors as a limitation that may reduce accuracy. Persistent Graves' disease patients showed lower TCR Shannon entropy and fewer highly expanded clones than newly diagnosed patients, suggesting clonal expansion. More public clonotypes were shared among persistent patients (around 2,600) than among newly diagnosed patients (roughly 1,000).

V is cut back by 6 bases and J by 3 bases, with 7 bases in the junction unmatched. Reading the germline V gene (reference sequence) gives CDR1 LNHDA and CDR2 SQIVND. Including the terminal cysteine and phenylalanine, the CDR3 comprises 14 residues. Only the CDR3 DNA stays, 42 bases, in frame from base 1. The sample's time point label, in plain terms: persistent/refractory GD, antithyroid drugs over 5 years with positive TRAb. For both TCR sequencing and RNA sequencing, RNA was extracted from PBMCs in TRIzol. The diagnosis of Graves' disease followed American Thyroid Association guidelines. Patients for the study were recruited at an endocrinology department in Xi'an, China. Each patient gave approximately 8.8 milliliters of peripheral blood, collected in an EDTA anticoagulant tube. Ficoll Paque Plus density gradient separation was used to isolate PBMCs, and no additional T cell sorting was done. An Agilent 2100 Bioanalyzer and agarose gel were used to check RNA quality, while a NanoDrop 2000 measured RNA concentration.

The method was multiplex PCR. This sample was sequenced with an Illumina HiSeq 4000. CDR3 regions were amplified by Arm-PCR with iRepertoire HTBI primers to construct TCR beta libraries. PCR products were gel purified before sequencing. On the study's bioinformatics: A total of fewer than 65 TRBV and approximately 15 TRBJ segments were identified across samples and were used for gene usage analysis of CDR3 amino acid clonotypes. Filtered high-quality paired reads were merged into contigs using COPE and FqMerger. Contigs were aligned with BLAST to IMGT TRBV, TRBD and TRBJ reference genes, and CDR3 was defined per IMGT. Highly expanded clones were defined as clonotypes with a frequency above 0.1%. Shannon entropy served as the measure of repertoire diversity, while the Gini coefficient captured V-J evenness. A clonotype found in more than one individual was treated as public. The raw public reads went through TCRdb reprocessing: fastp at Q25, MiXCR clone calling, in-frame beta chains kept. Rows with a matching CDR3 protein are joined into one entry that keeps the most common DNA and genes. Clone size and V and J calls follow TCRdb, not the original study. In all, the sample holds about 460,000 distinct CDR3 sequences, and about 20% of those were seen once. Of the sample, approximately 14% is held by the ten largest clones.

A note on this clonotype: Its antigen is not yet known. No clone much larger than this one lies a single base away; base qualities are absent.

The V gene is TRBV19 and the J gene is TRBJ2-7, with 8 central nucleotides matching TRBD1. The sequencing here drew on peripheral blood mononuclear cells (PBMCs), taken when the disease was refractory, from a patient treated with antithyroid drugs. The TCR sequence derives from a female donor with Graves disease. The DNA sequence follows: TGTGCCAGTAGCGCCGAGGACAGGGTCTACGAGCAGTACTTC. This sequence encodes CASSAEDRVYEQYF.